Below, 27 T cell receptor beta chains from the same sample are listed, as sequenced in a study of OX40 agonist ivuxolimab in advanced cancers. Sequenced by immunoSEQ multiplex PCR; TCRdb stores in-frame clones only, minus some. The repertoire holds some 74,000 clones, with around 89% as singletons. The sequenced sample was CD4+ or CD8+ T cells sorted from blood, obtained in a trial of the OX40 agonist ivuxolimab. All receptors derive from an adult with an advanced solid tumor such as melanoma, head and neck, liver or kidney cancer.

CDR3 in DNA: TGTGCCACCAGCAGCCCCCAGGACTATGGCTACACCTTC. It codes for CATSSPQDYGYTF. This sequence joins TRBV15 and TRBJ1-2, with D uncertain. Germline lookup yields CDR1 LNHNV and CDR2 YYDKDF (reference sequence). V shed 3 bases and J shed 3 bases, with 8 bases lying between them. The CDR3 totals 13 residues.

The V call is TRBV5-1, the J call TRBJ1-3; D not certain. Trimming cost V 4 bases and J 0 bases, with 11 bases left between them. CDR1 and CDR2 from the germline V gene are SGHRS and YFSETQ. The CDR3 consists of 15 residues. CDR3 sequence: CASSLVESSGNTIYF. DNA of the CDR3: TGCGCCAGCAGCCTCGTGGAGTCCTCTGGAAACACCATATATTTT.

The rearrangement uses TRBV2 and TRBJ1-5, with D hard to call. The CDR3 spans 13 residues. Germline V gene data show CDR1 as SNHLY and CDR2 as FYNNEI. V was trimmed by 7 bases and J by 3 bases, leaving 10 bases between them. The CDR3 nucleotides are TGTGCCAGCATTCGTGGTCCCAATCAGCCCCAGCATTTT. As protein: CASIRGPNQPQHF. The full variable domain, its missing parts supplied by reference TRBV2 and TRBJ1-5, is EPEVTQTPSHQVTQMGQEVILRCVPISNHLYFYWYRQILGQKVEFLVSFYNNEISEKSEIFDDQFSVERPDGSNFTLKIRSTKLEDSAMYFCASIRGPNQPQHFGDGTRLSIL.

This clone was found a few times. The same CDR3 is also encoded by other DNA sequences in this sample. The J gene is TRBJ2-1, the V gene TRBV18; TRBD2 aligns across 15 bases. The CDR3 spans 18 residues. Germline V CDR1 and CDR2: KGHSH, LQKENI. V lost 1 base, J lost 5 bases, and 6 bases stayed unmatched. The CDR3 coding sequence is TGTGCCAGCTCACCACGCGGACTAGCGGGAGGGAAAGACAATGAGCAGTTCTTC. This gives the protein CASSPRGLAGGKDNEQFF.

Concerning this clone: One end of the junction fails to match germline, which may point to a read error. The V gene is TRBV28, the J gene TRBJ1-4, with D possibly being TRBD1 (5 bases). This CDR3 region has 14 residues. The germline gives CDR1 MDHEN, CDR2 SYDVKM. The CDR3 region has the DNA TGTGCCGGCAGTCCCCACGGGGCGGTAGAAAAACTGTTTTTT. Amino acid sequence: CAGSPHGAVEKLFF.

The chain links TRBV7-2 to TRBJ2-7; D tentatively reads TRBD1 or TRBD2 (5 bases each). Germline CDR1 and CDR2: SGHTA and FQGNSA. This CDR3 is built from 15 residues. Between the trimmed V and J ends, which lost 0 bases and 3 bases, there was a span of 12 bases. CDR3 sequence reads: CASSLAGTPGYEQYF. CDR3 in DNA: TGTGCCAGCAGCTTAGCCGGGACCCCGGGCTACGAGCAGTACTTC.

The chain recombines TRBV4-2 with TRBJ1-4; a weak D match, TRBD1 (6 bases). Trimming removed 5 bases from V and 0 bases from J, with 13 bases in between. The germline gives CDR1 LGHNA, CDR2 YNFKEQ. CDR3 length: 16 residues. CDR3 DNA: TGTGCCAGCAGCTCGGGACAACGGGCAACTAATGAAAAACTGTTTTTT. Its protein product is CASSSGQRATNEKLFF.

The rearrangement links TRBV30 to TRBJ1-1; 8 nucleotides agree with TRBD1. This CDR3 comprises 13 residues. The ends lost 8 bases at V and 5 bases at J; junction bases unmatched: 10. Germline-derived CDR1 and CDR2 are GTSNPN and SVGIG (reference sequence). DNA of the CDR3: TGTGCCCTATCCTCAGGGGGCAGGACTGAAGCTTTCTTT. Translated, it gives CALSSGGRTEAFF.

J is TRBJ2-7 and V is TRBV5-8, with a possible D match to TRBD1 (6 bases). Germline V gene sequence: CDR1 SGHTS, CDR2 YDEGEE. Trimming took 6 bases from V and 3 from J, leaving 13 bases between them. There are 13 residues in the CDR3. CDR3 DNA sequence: TGTGCCAGCACCCGAGAGGGGGACTACGAGCAGTACTTC. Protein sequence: CASTREGDYEQYF.

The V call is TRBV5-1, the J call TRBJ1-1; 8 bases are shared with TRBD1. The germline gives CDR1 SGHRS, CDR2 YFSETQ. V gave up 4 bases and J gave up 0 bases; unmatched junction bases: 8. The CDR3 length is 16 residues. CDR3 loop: CASSGHRQGMNTEAFF. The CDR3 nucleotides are TGCGCCAGCAGCGGACACAGACAGGGGATGAACACTGAAGCTTTCTTT.

The DNA of the CDR3 is TGTGCCAGCAGCTTAGCCGGGCGGTCTGGGGATAATGAGCAGTTCTTC. As protein: CASSLAGRSGDNEQFF. V and J are TRBV13 and TRBJ2-1, with unresolved D. Trimming cost V 1 base and J 7 bases, with 17 bases left between them. The germline V gene encodes CDR1 PRHDT and CDR2 FYEKMQ (reference sequence). CDR3 length equals 16 residues. Based on the CDR3 plus reference TRBV13 and TRBJ2-1, the full variable domain is AAGVIQSPRHLIKEKRETATLKCYPIPRHDTVYWYQQGPGQDPQFLISFYEKMQSDKGSIPDRFSAQQFSDYHSELNMSSLELGDSALYFCASSLAGRSGDNEQFFGPGTRLTVL.

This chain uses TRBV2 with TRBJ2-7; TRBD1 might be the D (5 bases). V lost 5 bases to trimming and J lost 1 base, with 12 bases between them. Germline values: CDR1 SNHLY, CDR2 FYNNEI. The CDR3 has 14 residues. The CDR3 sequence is CASSINRGSYEQYF. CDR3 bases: TGTGCCAGCAGTATCAATAGGGGATCCTACGAGCAGTACTTC.

CDR3 nucleotide sequence: TGTGCCAGCAGTTACGCCAGGTTTGGCAATCAGCCCCAGCATTTT. Protein: CASSYARFGNQPQHF. The gene calls are TRBV6-5 and TRBJ1-5; no clear D gene. Trimming shortened V by 2 bases and J by 2 bases, and 10 bases separated the two germline ends. Per germline, CDR1 MNHEY and CDR2 SVGAGI. This CDR3 spans 15 amino acids.

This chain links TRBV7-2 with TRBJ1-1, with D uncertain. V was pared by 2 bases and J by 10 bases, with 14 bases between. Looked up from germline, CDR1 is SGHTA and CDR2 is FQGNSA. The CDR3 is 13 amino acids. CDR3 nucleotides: TGTGCCAGCAGCTTAACCAGGTTCTCTGGAGCTTTCTTT. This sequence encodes CASSLTRFSGAFF.

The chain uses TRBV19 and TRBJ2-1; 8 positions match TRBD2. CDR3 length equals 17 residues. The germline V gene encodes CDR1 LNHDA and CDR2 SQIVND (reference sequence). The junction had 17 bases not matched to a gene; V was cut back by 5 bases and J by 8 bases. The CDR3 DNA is TGTGCCAGTAGTCTCCCCTCGGGAGCGGGAGCTCGGGATGAGCAGTTCTTC. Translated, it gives CASSLPSGAGARDEQFF.

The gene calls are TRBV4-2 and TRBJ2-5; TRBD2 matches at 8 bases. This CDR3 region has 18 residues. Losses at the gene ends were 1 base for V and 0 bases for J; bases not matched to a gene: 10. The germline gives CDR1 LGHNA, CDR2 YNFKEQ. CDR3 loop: CASSQALAGSSYQETQYF. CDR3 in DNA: TGTGCCAGCAGCCAAGCTTTAGCGGGGAGCTCGTACCAAGAGACCCAGTACTTC.

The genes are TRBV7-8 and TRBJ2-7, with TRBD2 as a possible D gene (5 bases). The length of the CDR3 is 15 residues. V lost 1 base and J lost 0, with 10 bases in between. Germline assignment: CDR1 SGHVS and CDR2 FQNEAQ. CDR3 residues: CASSLGGLDSYEQYF. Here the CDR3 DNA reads TGTGCCAGCAGCTTAGGAGGACTTGACTCCTACGAGCAGTACTTC.

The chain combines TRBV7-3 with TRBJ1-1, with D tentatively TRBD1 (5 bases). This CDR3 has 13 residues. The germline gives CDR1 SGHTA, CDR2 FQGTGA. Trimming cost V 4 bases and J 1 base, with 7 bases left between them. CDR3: CASSSGRNTEAFF. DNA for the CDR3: TGTGCCAGCAGCTCGGGACGGAACACTGAAGCTTTCTTT.

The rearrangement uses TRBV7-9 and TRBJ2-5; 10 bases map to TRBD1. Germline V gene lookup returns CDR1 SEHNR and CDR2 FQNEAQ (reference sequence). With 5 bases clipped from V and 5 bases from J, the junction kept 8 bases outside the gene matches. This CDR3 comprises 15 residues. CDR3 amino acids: CASSPMGQGTETQYF. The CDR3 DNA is TGTGCCAGCAGCCCAATGGGACAGGGGACGGAGACCCAGTACTTC.

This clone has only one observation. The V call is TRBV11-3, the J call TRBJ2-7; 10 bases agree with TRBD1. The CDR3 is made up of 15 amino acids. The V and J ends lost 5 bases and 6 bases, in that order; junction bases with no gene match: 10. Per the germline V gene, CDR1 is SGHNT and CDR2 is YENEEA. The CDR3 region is CASSPGGDRGREQYF. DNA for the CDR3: TGTGCCAGCAGCCCAGGGGGCGACAGGGGGCGCGAGCAGTACTTC.

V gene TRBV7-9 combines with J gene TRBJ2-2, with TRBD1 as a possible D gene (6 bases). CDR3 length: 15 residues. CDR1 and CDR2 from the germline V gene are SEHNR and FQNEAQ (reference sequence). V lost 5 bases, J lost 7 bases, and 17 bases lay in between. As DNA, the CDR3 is TGTGCCAGCAGCCGCCAGGGGAATCGGGTCGGGGAGCTGTTTTTT. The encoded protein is CASSRQGNRVGELFF.

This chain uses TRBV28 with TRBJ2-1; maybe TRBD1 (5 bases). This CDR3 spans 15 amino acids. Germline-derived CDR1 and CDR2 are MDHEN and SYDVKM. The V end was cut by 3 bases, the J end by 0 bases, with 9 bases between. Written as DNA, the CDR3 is TGTGCCAGCAGTTTCCAGGGTAGCTCCTACAATGAGCAGTTCTTC. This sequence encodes CASSFQGSSYNEQFF. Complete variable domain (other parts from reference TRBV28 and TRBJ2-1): DVKVTQSSRYLVKRTGEKVFLECVQDMDHENMFWYRQDPGLGLRLIYFSYDVKMKEKGDIPEGYSVSREKKERFSLILESASTNQTSMYLCASSFQGSSYNEQFFGPGTRLTVL.

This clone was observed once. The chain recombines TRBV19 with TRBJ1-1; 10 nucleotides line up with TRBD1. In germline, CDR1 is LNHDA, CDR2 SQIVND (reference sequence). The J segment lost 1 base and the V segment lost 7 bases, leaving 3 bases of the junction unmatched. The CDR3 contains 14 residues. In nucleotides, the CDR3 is TGTGCCAGTAACCGACAGGGGGCGAACACTGAAGCTTTCTTT. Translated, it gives CASNRQGANTEAFF.

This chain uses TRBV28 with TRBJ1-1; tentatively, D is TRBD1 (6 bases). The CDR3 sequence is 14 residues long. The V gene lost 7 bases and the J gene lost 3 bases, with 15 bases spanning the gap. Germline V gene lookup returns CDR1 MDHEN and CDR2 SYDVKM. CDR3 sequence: CASTLRAGDTEAFF. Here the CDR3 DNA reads TGTGCCAGCACCTTGCGGGCAGGGGACACTGAAGCTTTCTTT.

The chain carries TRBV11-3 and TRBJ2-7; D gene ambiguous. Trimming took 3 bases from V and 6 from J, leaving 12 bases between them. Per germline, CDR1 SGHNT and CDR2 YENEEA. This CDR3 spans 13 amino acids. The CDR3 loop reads CASSLGELREQYF. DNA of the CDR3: TGTGCCAGCAGCTTGGGTGAATTGCGCGAGCAGTACTTC. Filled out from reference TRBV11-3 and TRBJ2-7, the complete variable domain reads EAGVVQSPRYKIIEKKQPVAFWCNPISGHNTLYWYLQNLGQGPELLIRYENEEAVDDSQLPKDRFSAERLKGVDSTLKIQPAELGDSAVYLCASSLGELREQYFGPGTRLTVT.

The CDR3 region has the DNA TGTGCCAGCAGCTTATCTATGGCCAATGAGCAGTTCTTC. Protein: CASSLSMANEQFF. V and J are TRBV7-2 and TRBJ2-1, with D unclear. V lost 2 bases, J lost 6 bases, and 8 bases lay in between. Per the germline V gene, CDR1 is SGHTA and CDR2 is FQGNSA. This CDR3 has 13 amino acids. Using reference TRBV7-2 and TRBJ2-1 for the parts outside the CDR3, the full variable domain is GAGVSQSPSNKVTEKGKDVELRCDPISGHTALYWYRQSLGQGLEFLIYFQGNSAPDKSGLPSDRFSAERTGGSVSTLTIQRTQQEDSAVYLCASSLSMANEQFFGPGTRLTVL.

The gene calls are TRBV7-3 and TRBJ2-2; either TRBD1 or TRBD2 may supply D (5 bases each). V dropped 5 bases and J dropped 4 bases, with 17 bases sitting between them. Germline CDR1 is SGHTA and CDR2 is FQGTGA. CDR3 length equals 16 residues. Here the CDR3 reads CASSEDPGTGTGELFF. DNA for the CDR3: TGTGCCAGCAGCGAAGACCCTGGGACGGGCACCGGGGAGCTGTTTTTT. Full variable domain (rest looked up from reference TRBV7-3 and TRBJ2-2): GAGVSQTPSNKVTEKGKYVELRCDPISGHTALYWYRQSLGQGPEFLIYFQGTGAADDSGLPNDRFFAVRPEGSVSTLKIQRTERGDSAVYLCASSEDPGTGTGELFFGEGSRLTVL.